This T cell receptor beta chain was sequenced in a study of immune heterogeneity within non-small cell lung tumors. Study-wide context: The tumors comprised 4 squamous cell carcinomas, ten to eleven non-squamous carcinomas and 1 not otherwise specified.

On this clonotype itself: Antigen specificity is unknown. Being one base from a much bigger clone, this may be a read error.

Template input, which was bulk tumor genomic DNA, totaled roughly 540 ng per sample. Every primary tumor yielded several biopsies, spaced far apart, that were taken during surgery. The study enrolled patients with untreated, newly diagnosed non-small cell lung cancer who underwent curative surgery. Donors comprised surgical patients with newly diagnosed non-small cell lung cancer, operated on with curative intent. Whole-study findings and limits: Identical dominant CDR3 beta clonotypes recurred among a patient's tumor sites, alongside site-unique high-frequency clones. Different patients shared few of their high-frequency T-cell receptor beta clonotypes.

Multiplex PCR (32 V and 13 J primers) was used to amplify the TCR beta CDR3. From the multiplex PCR reads, TCRdb called clonotypes with MiXCR, one entry per CDR3 protein. The sample yields approximately 7,200 distinct CDR3 sequences, 20% to 25% seen once. This TCR came from a man aged 55 to 70 with non-small cell lung cancer. The specimen sequenced was lung tumor tissue.

CDR3: CPSSLEGRREETQYF. The CDR3 bases are TGTCCCAGCAGCTTAGAGGGCAGGCGAGAAGAGACCCAGTACTTC. This chain uses TRBV11-2 with TRBJ2-5, with D maybe TRBD2 (5 bases). This CDR3 has 15 residues. CDR1 SGHAT and CDR2 FQNNGV come from the germline V gene.